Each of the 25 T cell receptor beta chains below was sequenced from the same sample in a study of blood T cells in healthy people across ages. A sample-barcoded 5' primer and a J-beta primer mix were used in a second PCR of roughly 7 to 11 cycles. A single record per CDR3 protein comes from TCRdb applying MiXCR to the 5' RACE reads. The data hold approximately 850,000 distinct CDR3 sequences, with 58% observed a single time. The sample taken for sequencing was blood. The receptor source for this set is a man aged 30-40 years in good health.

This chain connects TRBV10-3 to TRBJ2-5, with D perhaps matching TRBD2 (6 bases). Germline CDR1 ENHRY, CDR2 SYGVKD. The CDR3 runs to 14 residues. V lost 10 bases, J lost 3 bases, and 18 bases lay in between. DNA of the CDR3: TGTGCCAGTAACGACCGGGACTTAGAAGAGACCCAGTACTTC. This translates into CASNDRDLEETQYF.

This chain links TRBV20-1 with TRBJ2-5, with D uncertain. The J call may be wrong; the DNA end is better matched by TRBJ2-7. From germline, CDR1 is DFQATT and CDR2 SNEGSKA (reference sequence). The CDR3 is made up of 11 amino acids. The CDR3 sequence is CSARLRYEQYF. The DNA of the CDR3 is TGCAGTGCTAGGCTCAGATACGAGCAGTACTTC.

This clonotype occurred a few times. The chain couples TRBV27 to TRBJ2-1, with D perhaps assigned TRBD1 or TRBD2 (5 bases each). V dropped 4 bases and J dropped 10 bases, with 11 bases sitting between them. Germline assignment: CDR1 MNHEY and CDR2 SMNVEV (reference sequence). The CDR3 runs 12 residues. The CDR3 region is CASSYVGDEQFF. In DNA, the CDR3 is TGTGCCAGCAGTTATGTGGGGGACGAGCAGTTCTTC.

The CDR3 here is CASRRDRDLYSAYGYTF. The DNA for the CDR3 is TGTGCCAGCAGAAGGGACAGGGATCTGTACTCCGCCTATGGCTACACCTTC. The chain couples TRBV6-4 to TRBJ1-2, with 9 nucleotides matching TRBD1. The CDR3 spans 17 residues. Germline lookup yields CDR1 MRHNA and CDR2 SNTAGT. Trimming took 6 bases from V and 4 from J; bases not matched to a gene: 15.

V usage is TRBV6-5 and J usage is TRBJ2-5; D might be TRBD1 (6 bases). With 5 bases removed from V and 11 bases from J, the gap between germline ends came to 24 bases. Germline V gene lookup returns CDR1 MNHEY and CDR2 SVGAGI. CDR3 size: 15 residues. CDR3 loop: CASSTGIGFMNEQYF. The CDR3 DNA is TGTGCCAGCAGTACAGGGATTGGTTTTATGAATGAGCAGTACTTC.

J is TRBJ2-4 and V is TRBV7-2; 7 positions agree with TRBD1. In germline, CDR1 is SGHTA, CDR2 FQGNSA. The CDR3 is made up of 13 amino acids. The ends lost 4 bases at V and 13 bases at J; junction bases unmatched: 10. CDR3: CASSWDSRLEQYF. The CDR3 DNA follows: TGTGCCAGCAGCTGGGACAGCCGATTAGAGCAGTACTTC.

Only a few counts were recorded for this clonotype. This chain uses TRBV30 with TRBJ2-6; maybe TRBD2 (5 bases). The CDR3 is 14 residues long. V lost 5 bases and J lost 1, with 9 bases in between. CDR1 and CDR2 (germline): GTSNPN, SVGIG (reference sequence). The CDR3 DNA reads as TGTGCCTGGTACTCGGGGTCTGGGGCCAACGTCCTGACTTTC. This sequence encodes CAWYSGSGANVLTF.

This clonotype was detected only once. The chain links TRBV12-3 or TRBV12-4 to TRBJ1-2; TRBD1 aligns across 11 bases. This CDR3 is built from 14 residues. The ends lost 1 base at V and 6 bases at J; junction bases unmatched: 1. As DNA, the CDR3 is TGTGCCAGCAGTTTAGGGGGACAGGGGGATGGCTACACCTTC. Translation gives CASSLGGQGDGYTF.

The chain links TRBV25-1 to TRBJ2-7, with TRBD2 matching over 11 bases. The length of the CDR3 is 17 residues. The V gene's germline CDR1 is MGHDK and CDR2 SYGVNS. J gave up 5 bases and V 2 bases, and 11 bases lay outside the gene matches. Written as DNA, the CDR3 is TGTGCCAGCAGTGAAGGTCTAGCGGGAGGACGGGTCCACGAGCAGTACTTC. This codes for CASSEGLAGGRVHEQYF.

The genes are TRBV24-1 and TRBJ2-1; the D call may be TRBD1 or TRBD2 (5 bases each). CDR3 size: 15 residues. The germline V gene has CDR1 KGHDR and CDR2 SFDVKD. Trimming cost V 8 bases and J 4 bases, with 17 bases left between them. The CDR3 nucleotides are TGTGCCACCATGCCGGGACGAGCGAGGTACAATGAGCAGTTCTTC. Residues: CATMPGRARYNEQFF.

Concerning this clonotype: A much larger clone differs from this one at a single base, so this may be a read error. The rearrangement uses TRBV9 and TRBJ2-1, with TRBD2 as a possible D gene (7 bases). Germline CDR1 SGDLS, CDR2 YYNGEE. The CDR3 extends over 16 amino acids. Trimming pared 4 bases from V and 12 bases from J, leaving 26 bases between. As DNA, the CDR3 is TGTGCCAGCAGCATGCCCCGGGTCAGCGGGACATTAGGGCAGTTCTTC. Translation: CASSMPRVSGTLGQFF.

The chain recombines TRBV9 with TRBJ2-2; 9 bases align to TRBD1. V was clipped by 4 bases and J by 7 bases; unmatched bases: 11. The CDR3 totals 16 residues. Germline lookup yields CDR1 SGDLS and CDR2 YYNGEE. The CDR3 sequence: CASSRDPQGAGGELFF. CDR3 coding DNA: TGTGCCAGCAGCCGCGACCCACAGGGGGCGGGCGGGGAGCTGTTTTTT.

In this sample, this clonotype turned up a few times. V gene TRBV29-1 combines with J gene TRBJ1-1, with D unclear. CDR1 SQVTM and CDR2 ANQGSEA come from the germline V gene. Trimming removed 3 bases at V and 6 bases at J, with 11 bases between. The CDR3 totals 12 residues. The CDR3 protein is CSVEPSRSEAFF. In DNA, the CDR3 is TGCAGCGTTGAGCCCTCGAGATCTGAAGCTTTCTTT.

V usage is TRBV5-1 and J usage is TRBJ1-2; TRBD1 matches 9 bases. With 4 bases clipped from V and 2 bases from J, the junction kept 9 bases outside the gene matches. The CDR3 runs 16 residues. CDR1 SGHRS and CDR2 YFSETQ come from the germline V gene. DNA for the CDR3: TGCGCCAGCAGCCGTCCCGGGACAGGGCCCAACTATGGCTACACCTTC. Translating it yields CASSRPGTGPNYGYTF.

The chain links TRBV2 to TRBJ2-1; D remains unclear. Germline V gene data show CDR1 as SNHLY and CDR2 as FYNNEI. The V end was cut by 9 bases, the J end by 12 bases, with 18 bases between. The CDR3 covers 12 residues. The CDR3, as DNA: TGTGCCAGTCGGGTTTACTCCCATGGGCAGTTCTTC. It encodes CASRVYSHGQFF.

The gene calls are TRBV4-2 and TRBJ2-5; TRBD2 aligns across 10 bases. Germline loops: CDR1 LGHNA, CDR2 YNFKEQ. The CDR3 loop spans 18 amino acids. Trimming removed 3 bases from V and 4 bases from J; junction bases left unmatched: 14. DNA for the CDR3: TGTGCCAGCAGCCACCCGGCCGCTAGCGGGAGTCTGGGAGAGACCCAGTACTTC. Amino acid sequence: CASSHPAASGSLGETQYF.

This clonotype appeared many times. This chain's CDR3 is CASTPEGEETQYF. The CDR3 bases are TGTGCCAGCACCCCGGAGGGGGAAGAGACCCAGTACTTC. The chain has TRBV7-9 and TRBJ2-5; D possibly uses TRBD1 or TRBD2 (6 bases each). CDR3 length equals 13 residues. V lost 7 bases to trimming and J lost 3 bases, with 12 bases between them. Germline CDR1 is SEHNR and CDR2 is FQNEAQ (reference sequence).

The CDR3, as DNA: TGCAGCGTTGAGGAGATGGCGCAGTATTTT. It encodes CSVEEMAQYF. The chain couples TRBV29-1 to TRBJ2-3, with D uncertain. Trimming pared 3 bases from V and 10 bases from J, leaving 8 bases between. CDR1 and CDR2 (germline): SQVTM, ANQGSEA. The CDR3 contains 10 residues.

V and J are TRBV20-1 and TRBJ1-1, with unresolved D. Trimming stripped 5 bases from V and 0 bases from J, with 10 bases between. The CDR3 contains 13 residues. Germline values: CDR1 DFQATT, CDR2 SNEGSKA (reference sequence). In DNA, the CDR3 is TGCAGTGCTCCCAAGGTGTTGAACACTGAAGCTTTCTTT. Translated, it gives CSAPKVLNTEAFF.

CDR3 coding DNA: TGTGCCAGTTCTAATGGGGCAAGAGGTGAAAAACTGTTTTTT. It encodes CASSNGARGEKLFF. The V and J genes are TRBV2 and TRBJ1-4; tentative D call: TRBD1 (5 bases). Trimming took 9 bases from V and 7 from J, leaving 18 bases between them. Germline CDR1 reads SNHLY; CDR2 reads FYNNEI. This CDR3 is built from 14 residues.

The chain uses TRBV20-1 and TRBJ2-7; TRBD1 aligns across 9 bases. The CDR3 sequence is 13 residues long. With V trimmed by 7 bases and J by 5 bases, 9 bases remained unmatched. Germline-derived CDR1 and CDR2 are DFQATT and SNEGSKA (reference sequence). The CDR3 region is CSGGDRATDEQYF. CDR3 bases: TGCAGTGGGGGGGACAGGGCGACGGACGAGCAGTACTTC.

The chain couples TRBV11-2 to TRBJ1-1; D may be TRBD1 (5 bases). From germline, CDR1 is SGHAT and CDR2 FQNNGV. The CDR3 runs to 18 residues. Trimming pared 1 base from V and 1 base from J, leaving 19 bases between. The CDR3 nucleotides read TGTGCCAGCAGCTTAGCGGACCCGGGCGAGGGGCCGAACACTGAAGCTTTCTTT. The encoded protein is CASSLADPGEGPNTEAFF.

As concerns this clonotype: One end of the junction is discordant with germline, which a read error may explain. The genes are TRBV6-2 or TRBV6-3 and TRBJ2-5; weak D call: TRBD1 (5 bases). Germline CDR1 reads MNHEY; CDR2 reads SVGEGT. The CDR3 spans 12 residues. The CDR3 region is CASSYWGNEQYF. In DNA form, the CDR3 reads TGCGCCAGCAGTTATTGGGGCAATGAGCAGTACTTC.

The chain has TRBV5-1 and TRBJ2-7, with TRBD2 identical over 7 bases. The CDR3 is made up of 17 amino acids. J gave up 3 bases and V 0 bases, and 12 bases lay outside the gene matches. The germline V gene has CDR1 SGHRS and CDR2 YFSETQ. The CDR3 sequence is CASSLGSPSGGGYEQYF. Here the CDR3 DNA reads TGCGCCAGCAGCTTGGGGAGCCCTAGCGGTGGGGGCTACGAGCAGTACTTC.

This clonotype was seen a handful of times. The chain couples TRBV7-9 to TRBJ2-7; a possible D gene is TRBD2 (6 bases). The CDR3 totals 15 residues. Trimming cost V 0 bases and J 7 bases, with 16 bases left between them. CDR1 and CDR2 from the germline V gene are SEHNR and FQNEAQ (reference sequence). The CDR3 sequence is CASSLASGLPLEQYF. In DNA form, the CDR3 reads TGTGCCAGCAGCTTAGCTTCGGGACTCCCCCTGGAGCAGTACTTC.